This TCR beta chain came from a study of OX40 agonist ivuxolimab in advanced cancers. Using immunoSEQ multiplex PCR, the repertoire was profiled, and TCRdb retains in-frame clones only, with some absent. The sample consists of around 80,000 clones, 82% of them appearing once. The TCR comes from an adult with an advanced solid tumor such as melanoma, head and neck, liver or kidney cancer. The sequenced sample was CD4+ or CD8+ T cells sorted from blood, obtained in a trial of the OX40 agonist ivuxolimab.

CDR3 sequence: CASSSQGQRKTAGYTF. In nucleotides, the CDR3 is TGTGCCAGCAGCTCGCAGGGACAGAGAAAAACGGCTGGCTACACCTTC. V is TRBV5-8 and J is TRBJ1-2; TRBD1 agrees at 7 bases. J lost 7 bases, V lost 3 bases, and 15 bases had no gene match. The germline V gene encodes CDR1 SGHTS and CDR2 YDEGEE. This CDR3 spans 16 amino acids.